This T cell receptor (beta chain) emerged from a study of CD8 T cells in Susac syndrome. Included as multiple sclerosis controls were treatment-naive patients who had stable or active relapsing-remitting disease. Negative isolation was used for CD8+ and CD4+ T cells, and FACS enrichment was applied to TEMRA cells. RNA in amounts of roughly 0.5 to 1 ug was reverse transcribed with random hexamers. Across 54 Vbeta and 13 Jbeta, immunoSEQ multiplex PCR amplified TCR beta CDR3. MiXCR, run by TCRdb on the immunoSEQ multiplex PCR reads, gives a single entry per CDR3 protein. The sample lists about 150,000 distinct CDR3 sequences; just under 95% were seen once. Germline V CDR1 and CDR2: LGHNA, YSLEER. The V and J ends lost 0 bases and 4 bases respectively, with 9 bases between them. This CDR3 has 15 residues.

The chain recombines TRBV4-3 with TRBJ2-2; D ambiguous. Sequencing was performed on CD8+ T cells from PBMCs. The TCR originated in a human donor with multiple sclerosis. The chain's CDR3 is CASSQDFGPTGELFF. The DNA for the CDR3 is TGCGCCAGCAGCCAAGATTTCGGTCCCACCGGGGAGCTGTTTTTT.